The 10 T cell receptor beta chains reported below all come from one sample, sequenced in a study of T cells after posttransplantation cyclophosphamide. Measured with immunoSEQ multiplex PCR; TCRdb has only the in-frame clones, and not every one. The repertoire holds roughly 30,000 clones, with 70% to 90% as singletons. The sequencing input was PBMCs. Receptor source: a woman aged 40-49 years with a blood cancer, CMV-positive, and with a related stem cell donor.

This clone was recorded once. The chain carries TRBV4-2 and TRBJ1-2, with 7 bases fitting TRBD1. Germline CDR1 and CDR2: LGHNA and YNFKEQ. The CDR3 has 16 amino acids. The V gene end was trimmed by 3 bases and the J gene end by 2 bases; junction bases not matched to a gene: 9. In DNA form, the CDR3 reads TGTGCCAGCAGCCAGGAAATAGGACAGGCAAACTATGGCTACACCTTC. Translation: CASSQEIGQANYGYTF.

The chain employs TRBV4-1 and TRBJ2-7; 8 bases are shared with TRBD1. Germline CDR1 MGHRA, CDR2 YSYEKL. Trimming took 2 bases from V and 7 from J; bases not matched to a gene: 16. The CDR3 totals 17 residues. The CDR3 is CASSQKTPGGPRWEQYF. Written as DNA, the CDR3 is TGCGCCAGCAGCCAAAAAACCCCAGGGGGCCCCCGCTGGGAGCAGTACTTC.

V is TRBV6-1 and J is TRBJ1-1; the D gene is possibly TRBD1 (6 bases). Trimming took 1 base from V and 5 from J, leaving 11 bases between them. The CDR3 totals 14 residues. Germline CDR1 is MNHNS and CDR2 is SASEGT. For the CDR3, the DNA is TGTGCCAGCAGTGAAGACAGGGAGAGAACTGAAGCTTTCTTT. This sequence encodes CASSEDRERTEAFF.

This clone was detected only once. The V and J genes are TRBV7-3 and TRBJ2-1; no definite D call. V lost 1 base and J 8 bases, leaving 12 bases between the germline ends. Germline V gives CDR1 SGHTA, CDR2 FQGTGA. This CDR3 contains 14 residues. CDR3 protein: CASSLNGFFYEQFF. As DNA, the CDR3 is TGTGCCAGCAGCTTAAACGGTTTCTTCTATGAGCAGTTCTTC. Full variable domain (remainder filled in from reference TRBV7-3 and TRBJ2-1): GAGVSQTPSNKVTEKGKYVELRCDPISGHTALYWYRQSLGQGPEFLIYFQGTGAADDSGLPNDRFFAVRPEGSVSTLKIQRTERGDSAVYLCASSLNGFFYEQFFGPGTRLTVL.

The J gene is TRBJ2-2, the V gene TRBV2; D is ambiguous. CDR1 SNHLY and CDR2 FYNNEI come from the germline V gene. This CDR3 is built from 15 residues. The V and J ends lost 1 base and 0 bases respectively, with 6 bases between them. The CDR3 here is CASSEVTANTGELFF. The CDR3, as DNA: TGTGCCAGCAGTGAAGTAACAGCGAACACCGGGGAGCTGTTTTTT.

In DNA, the CDR3 is TGTGCCAGCAGCCCGAACAGGGTTACTAATGAAAAACTGTTTTTT. It codes for CASSPNRVTNEKLFF. The rearrangement joins TRBV7-8 to TRBJ1-4, with a tentative D call TRBD1 (6 bases). The CDR3 runs to 15 residues. Germline values: CDR1 SGHVS, CDR2 FQNEAQ. V lost 5 bases and J 2 bases, leaving 12 bases between the germline ends.

V gene TRBV11-3 combines with J gene TRBJ2-2, with 7 bases fitting TRBD2. Germline CDR1 reads SGHNT; CDR2 reads YENEEA. This CDR3 spans 15 amino acids. J lost 5 bases, V lost 2 bases, and 5 bases had no gene match. The CDR3 region is CASSLTGGNTGELFF. The CDR3 DNA follows: TGTGCCAGCAGCTTAACGGGGGGAAATACCGGGGAGCTGTTTTTT.

The J gene is TRBJ1-1, the V gene TRBV5-1; 12 bases map to TRBD1. CDR1 is SGHRS and CDR2 is YFSETQ in the germline V gene. The CDR3 is 16 residues long. With V trimmed by 5 bases and J by 3 bases, 8 bases remained unmatched. CDR3 DNA: TGCGCCAGCAGACCCAGGGACAGGGGGCCAGACACTGAAGCTTTCTTT. This translates into CASRPRDRGPDTEAFF. The full variable domain, in which reference TRBV5-1 and TRBJ1-1 provide the parts outside the CDR3, is KAGVTQTPRYLIKTRGQQVTLSCSPISGHRSVSWYQQTPGQGLQFLFEYFSETQRNKGNFPGRFSGRQFSNSRSEMNVSTLELGDSALYLCASRPRDRGPDTEAFFGQGTRLTVV.

The rearrangement joins TRBV6-5 to TRBJ1-4; 7 nucleotides match TRBD1. The ends lost 6 bases at V and 0 bases at J; junction bases unmatched: 4. CDR1 and CDR2 (germline): MNHEY, SVGAGI. The CDR3 is made up of 15 amino acids. The CDR3: CASSQQGATNEKLFF. The CDR3 DNA is TGTGCCAGCAGCCAGCAGGGGGCAACTAATGAAAAACTGTTTTTT.

To note about this clone: At the DNA level, this CDR3 is encoded by other sequences in the same sample as well. The chain recombines TRBV5-1 with TRBJ1-2; D is uncertain. The CDR3 is made up of 13 amino acids. Germline V gene lookup returns CDR1 SGHRS and CDR2 YFSETQ. V was cut by 0 bases and J by 4 bases, with 7 bases left in between. The CDR3 loop reads CASSLDSSYGYTF. In DNA form, the CDR3 reads TGCGCCAGCAGCTTGGATAGCAGCTATGGCTACACCTTC.